This T cell receptor beta chain was observed in a study of blood T cell repertoires in COVID-19. Study-wide background: COVID-19 samples from acute and convalescent phases originated in the United States, Italy and Spain. PBMCs, B-cell-depleted T cells, or T cells provided the cDNA or gDNA that made up the material.

Germline-derived CDR1 and CDR2 are KGHSH and LQKENI. The CDR3 runs to 14 residues. The V end lost 2 bases, the J end lost 8 bases, and 13 bases lay between the germline ends. The authors' processing: Estimates of nucleated cell counts were drawn from the amplification of reference gene primers. Produced via immunoSEQ multiplex PCR; TCRdb's table is partial and in-frame only. V, J and clone size are taken as reported in that table, and D and trimming were inferred from the DNA itself. The repertoire holds about 110,000 clones, with 84% as singletons. The rearrangement joins TRBV18 to TRBJ2-4, with D perhaps TRBD1 (6 bases). This TCR was sampled from a human donor in a cohort sampled during active COVID-19. Sequencing used peripheral blood. Here the CDR3 DNA reads TGTGCCAGCTCACCAGCAGGGGAAGGAGACATTCAGTACTTC. The encoded protein is CASSPAGEGDIQYF.